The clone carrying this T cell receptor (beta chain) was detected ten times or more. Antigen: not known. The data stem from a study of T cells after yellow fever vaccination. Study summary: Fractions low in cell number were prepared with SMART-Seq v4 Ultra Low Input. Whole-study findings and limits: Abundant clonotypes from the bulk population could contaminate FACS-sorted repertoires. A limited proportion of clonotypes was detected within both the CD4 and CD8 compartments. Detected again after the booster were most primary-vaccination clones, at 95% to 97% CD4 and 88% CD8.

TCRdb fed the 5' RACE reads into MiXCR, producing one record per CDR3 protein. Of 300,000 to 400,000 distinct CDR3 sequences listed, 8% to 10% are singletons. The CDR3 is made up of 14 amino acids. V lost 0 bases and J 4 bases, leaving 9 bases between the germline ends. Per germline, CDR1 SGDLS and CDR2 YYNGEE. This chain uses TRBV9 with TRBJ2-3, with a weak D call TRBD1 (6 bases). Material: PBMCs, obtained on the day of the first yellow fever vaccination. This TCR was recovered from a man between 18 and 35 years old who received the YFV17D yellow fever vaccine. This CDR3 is CASSVAGDADTQYF. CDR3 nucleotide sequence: TGTGCCAGCAGCGTAGCAGGGGACGCAGATACGCAGTATTTT. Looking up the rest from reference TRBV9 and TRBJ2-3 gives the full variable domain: DSGVTQTPKHLITATGQRVTLRCSPRSGDLSVYWYQQSLDQGLQFLIQYYNGEERAKGNILERFSAQQFPDLHSELNLSSLELGDSALYFCASSVAGDADTQYFGPGTRLTVL.